The 9 T cell receptor beta chains presented below share a single source sample, sequenced in a study of T cells in Graves' hyperthyroidism and ophthalmopathy (dated by TCRdb to the late 2010s). Receptor libraries were prepared by multiplex PCR. Reads for this sample came from an Illumina HiSeq 2000. TCR beta CDR3 regions were amplified from RNA transcripts. For the first round of RT-PCR on the TCR CDR3, the HTBI primer set was used together with the Qiagen OneStep RT-PCR kit. In TCRdb, the public reads were trimmed at Q25 with fastp and aligned with MiXCR, with productive beta chains retained. Rows with one shared CDR3 protein collapse into an entry with the most common genes and DNA. Present in this sample are more than 350,000 distinct CDR3 sequences, around 13% of which were seen just once. The leading ten clones occupy around 19% of the sample. Source material: blood. The receptor set was obtained from a woman aged 25 to 45 with Graves' ophthalmopathy.

This clonotype was seen ten or more times. The chain combines TRBV20-1 with TRBJ2-1, with TRBD2 identical over 9 bases. Per the germline V gene, CDR1 is DFQATT and CDR2 is SNEGSKA (reference sequence). This CDR3 comprises 15 residues. V gave up 1 base and J gave up 2 bases; unmatched junction bases: 3. In nucleotides, the CDR3 is TGCAGTGCTAGAGTTATAGCGGGGGCCTACAATGAGCAGTTCTTC. Translating it yields CSARVIAGAYNEQFF.

In this sample, this clonotype turned up many times. The V gene is TRBV5-4, the J gene TRBJ2-1, with a weak D call TRBD2 (5 bases). Trimming took 3 bases from V and 4 from J, leaving 11 bases between them. CDR1 is SGHNT, CDR2 YYREEE, per germline (reference sequence). This CDR3 is 14 amino acids long. CDR3 nucleotides: TGTGCCAGCAGCTCATTGAGGGAATACAATGAGCAGTTCTTC. This codes for CASSSLREYNEQFF.

This clonotype was counted a few times. The rearrangement joins TRBV6-1 to TRBJ2-1; 9 nucleotides line up with TRBD1. The CDR3 totals 17 residues. V was pared by 4 bases and J by 2 bases, with 9 bases of the junction left unmatched. Germline V gives CDR1 MNHNS, CDR2 SASEGT. The CDR3 reads CASSAGTGSFPYNEQFF. CDR3 sequence (DNA): TGTGCCAGCAGTGCCGGGACAGGGTCTTTTCCCTACAATGAGCAGTTCTTC.

CDR3 protein: CAISAGQGSAADTQYF. CDR3 nucleotides: TGTGCCATCAGTGCGGGACAGGGCTCGGCGGCAGATACGCAGTATTTT. The V call is TRBV10-3, the J call TRBJ2-3; TRBD1 matches at 9 bases. Germline lookup yields CDR1 ENHRY and CDR2 SYGVKD. The CDR3 extends over 16 amino acids. J was trimmed by 4 bases and V by 4 bases; bases with no gene match: 9.

The sample holds many counts of this clonotype. The gene calls are TRBV3-1 and TRBJ2-5, with 11 bases lining up with TRBD2. The CDR3 length is 16 residues. The junction had 7 bases not matched to a gene; V was cut back by 0 bases and J by 7 bases. The germline CDR1 and CDR2 sequences are LGHDT and YNNKEL (reference sequence). DNA for the CDR3: TGTGCCAGCAGCCAAGAACTAGCGGGGGCATCATCGACCCAGTACTTC. It specifies CASSQELAGASSTQYF.

The table lists this clonotype with a count of one. The gene calls are TRBV25-1 and TRBJ2-7, with D perhaps TRBD1 (5 bases). There are 14 residues in the CDR3. Germline CDR1 reads MGHDK; CDR2 reads SYGVNS. The V end lost 1 base, the J end lost 3 bases, and 10 bases lay between the germline ends. CDR3 region: CASSESVGVYEQYF. The CDR3 DNA reads TGTGCCAGCAGTGAATCGGTAGGGGTCTACGAGCAGTACTTC.

This clonotype has more than one count but fewer than ten. The chain recombines TRBV6-2 or TRBV6-3 with TRBJ2-2; 9 nucleotides align to TRBD2. Trimming took 7 bases from V and 1 from J; bases not matched to a gene: 7. The germline CDR1 and CDR2 sequences are MNHEY and SVGEGT. The CDR3 extends over 16 amino acids. The DNA for the CDR3 is TGTGCCAGCACAATAGCGGGGGCCTTGAACACCGGGGAGCTGTTTTTT. It yields the protein CASTIAGALNTGELFF.

This clonotype showed up just a few times. The chain couples TRBV3-1 to TRBJ1-1; no firm D call. Between the trimmed V and J ends, which lost 8 bases and 8 bases, there was a span of 18 bases. The CDR3 consists of 13 residues. Per germline, CDR1 LGHDT and CDR2 YNNKEL (reference sequence). The DNA of the CDR3 is TGTGCCAGCGGTTTACATACGCTGGGGGAAGCTTTCTTT. This gives the protein CASGLHTLGEAFF.

The genes are TRBV6-1 and TRBJ1-2; 8 bases line up with TRBD1. The J segment lost 0 bases and the V segment lost 8 bases, leaving 8 bases of the junction unmatched. The CDR3 is made up of 15 amino acids. Germline V gene data show CDR1 as MNHNS and CDR2 as SASEGT. CDR3 loop: CASLPGQGANYGYTF. The CDR3 nucleotides are TGTGCCAGCTTACCCGGACAGGGCGCTAACTATGGCTACACCTTC.